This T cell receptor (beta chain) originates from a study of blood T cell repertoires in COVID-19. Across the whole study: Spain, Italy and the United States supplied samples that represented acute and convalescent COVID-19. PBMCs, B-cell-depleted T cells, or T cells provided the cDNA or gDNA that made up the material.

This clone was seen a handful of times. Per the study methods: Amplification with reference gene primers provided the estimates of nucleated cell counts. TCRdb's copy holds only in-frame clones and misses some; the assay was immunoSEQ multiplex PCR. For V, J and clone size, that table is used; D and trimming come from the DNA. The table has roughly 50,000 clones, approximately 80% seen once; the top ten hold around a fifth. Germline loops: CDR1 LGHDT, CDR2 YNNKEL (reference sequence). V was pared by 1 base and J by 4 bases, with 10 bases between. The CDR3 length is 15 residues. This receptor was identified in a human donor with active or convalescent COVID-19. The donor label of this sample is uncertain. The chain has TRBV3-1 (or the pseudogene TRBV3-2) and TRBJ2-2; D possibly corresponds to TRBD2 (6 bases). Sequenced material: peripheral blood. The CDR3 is CASSQADSGTGELFF. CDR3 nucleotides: TGTGCCAGCAGCCAAGCGGATAGCGGCACCGGGGAGCTGTTTTTT.